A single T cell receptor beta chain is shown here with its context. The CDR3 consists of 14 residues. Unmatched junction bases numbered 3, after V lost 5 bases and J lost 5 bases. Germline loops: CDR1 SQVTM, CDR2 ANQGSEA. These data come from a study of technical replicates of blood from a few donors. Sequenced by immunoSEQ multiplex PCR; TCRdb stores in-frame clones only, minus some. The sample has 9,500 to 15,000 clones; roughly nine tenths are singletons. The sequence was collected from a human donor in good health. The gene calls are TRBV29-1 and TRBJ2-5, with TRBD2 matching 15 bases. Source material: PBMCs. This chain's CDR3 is CSVIGLAGGETQYF. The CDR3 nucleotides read TGCAGCGTTATAGGACTAGCGGGAGGGGAGACCCAGTACTTC.